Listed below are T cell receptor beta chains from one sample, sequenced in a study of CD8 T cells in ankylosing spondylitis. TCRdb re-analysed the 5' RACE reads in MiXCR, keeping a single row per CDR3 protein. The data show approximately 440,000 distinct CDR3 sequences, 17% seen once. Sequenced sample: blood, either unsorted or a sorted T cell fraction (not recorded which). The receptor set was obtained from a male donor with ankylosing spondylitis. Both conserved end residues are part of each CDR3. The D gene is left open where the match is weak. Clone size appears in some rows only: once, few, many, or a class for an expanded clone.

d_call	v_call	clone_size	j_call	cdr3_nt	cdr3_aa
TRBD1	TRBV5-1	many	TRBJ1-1	TGCGCCAGCAGCTCGGGACAGGGGACCATAATGAACACTGAAGCTTTCTTT	CASSSGQGTIMNTEAFF
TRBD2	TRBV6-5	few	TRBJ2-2	TGTGCCAGCAAGTTTGGGACTAGTTCGAACACCGGGGAGCTGTTTTTT	CASKFGTSSNTGELFF
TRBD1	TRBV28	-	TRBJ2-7	TGTGCCAGCAGTTCGGGACAGGAAAGCTCCTACGAGCAGTACTTC	CASSSGQESSYEQYF
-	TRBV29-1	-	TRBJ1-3	TGCAGCGTTGCTGTGAAGGGCCCGGGGGACACCATATATTTT	CSVAVKGPGDTIYF
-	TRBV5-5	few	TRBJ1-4	TGTGCCAGCAGCGAAAACGGTGCAACTAATGAAAAACTGTTTTTT	CASSENGATNEKLFF
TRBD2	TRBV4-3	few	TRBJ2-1	TGCGCCAGCAGCCAGGGGGGACTAGGGGGCAATGAGCAGTTCTTC	CASSQGGLGGNEQFF
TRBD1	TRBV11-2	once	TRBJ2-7	TGTGCCAGCAGCTACGGGGACAGGGCACCTTACGAGCAGTACTTC	CASSYGDRAPYEQYF
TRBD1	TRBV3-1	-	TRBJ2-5	TGTGCCAGCAGCGTCGGACAGGGGATCATAGAGACCCAGTACTTC	CASSVGQGIIETQYF
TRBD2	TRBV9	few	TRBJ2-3	TGTGCCAGCAGCGTAGACCCGACTAGCGGGAGCGCAGATACGCAGTATTTT	CASSVDPTSGSADTQYF
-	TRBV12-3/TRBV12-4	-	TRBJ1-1	TGTGCCAGCAGTTCACGGTGGGGGAGCGGTACGGAAGCTTTCTTT	CASSSRWGSGTEAFF
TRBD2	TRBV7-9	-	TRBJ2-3	TGTGCCAGCAGCACACTAGCGGGGTATGGAGATACGCAGTATTTT	CASSTLAGYGDTQYF
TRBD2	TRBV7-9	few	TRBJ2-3	TGTGCCAGCAGCCTCCTAGCGGGAGAGACTTTCACAGATACGCAGTATTTT	CASSLLAGETFTDTQYF
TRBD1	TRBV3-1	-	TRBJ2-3	TGTGCCAGCAGCCAAGCCGGGACAGGGGCAGATACGCAGTATTTT	CASSQAGTGADTQYF
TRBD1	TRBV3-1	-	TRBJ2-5	TGTGCCAGCAGCATCCGAGGGACAGGGGCTTCGGAGACCCAGTACTTC	CASSIRGTGASETQYF
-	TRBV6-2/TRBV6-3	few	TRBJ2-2	TGTGCCAGCAGTCACCTCGGGACAAAGAACACCGGGGAGCTGTTTTTT	CASSHLGTKNTGELFF
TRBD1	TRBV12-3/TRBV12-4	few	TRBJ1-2	TGTGCCAGCAGCAGTTTTGGACAGGGAAACTATGGCTACACCTTC	CASSSFGQGNYGYTF
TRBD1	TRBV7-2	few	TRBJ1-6	TGTGCCAGCAGCTTAGCGGCAGGGGGAGGCTCACCCCTCCACTTT	CASSLAAGGGSPLHF
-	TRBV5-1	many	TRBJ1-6	TGCGCCAGCAGCTTGGCCGTCGACATGAGATCACCCCTCCACTTT	CASSLAVDMRSPLHF
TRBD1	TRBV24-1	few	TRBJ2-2	TGTGCCACCAGTGATTCGGGGACAGCCACCGGGGAGCTGTTTTTT	CATSDSGTATGELFF
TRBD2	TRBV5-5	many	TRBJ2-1	TGTGCCAGCAGCTTGGGGGAGGGCAGCCTGTACAATGAGCAGTTCTTC	CASSLGEGSLYNEQFF
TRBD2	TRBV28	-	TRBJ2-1	TGTGCCAGCAGTTTGCATAGCGGGAGCTACGGGGATGAGCAGTTCTTC	CASSLHSGSYGDEQFF
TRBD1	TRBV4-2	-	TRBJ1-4	TGTGCCAGCGCAATTGACAGGGGGCGGGATGAAAAACTGTTTTTT	CASAIDRGRDEKLFF